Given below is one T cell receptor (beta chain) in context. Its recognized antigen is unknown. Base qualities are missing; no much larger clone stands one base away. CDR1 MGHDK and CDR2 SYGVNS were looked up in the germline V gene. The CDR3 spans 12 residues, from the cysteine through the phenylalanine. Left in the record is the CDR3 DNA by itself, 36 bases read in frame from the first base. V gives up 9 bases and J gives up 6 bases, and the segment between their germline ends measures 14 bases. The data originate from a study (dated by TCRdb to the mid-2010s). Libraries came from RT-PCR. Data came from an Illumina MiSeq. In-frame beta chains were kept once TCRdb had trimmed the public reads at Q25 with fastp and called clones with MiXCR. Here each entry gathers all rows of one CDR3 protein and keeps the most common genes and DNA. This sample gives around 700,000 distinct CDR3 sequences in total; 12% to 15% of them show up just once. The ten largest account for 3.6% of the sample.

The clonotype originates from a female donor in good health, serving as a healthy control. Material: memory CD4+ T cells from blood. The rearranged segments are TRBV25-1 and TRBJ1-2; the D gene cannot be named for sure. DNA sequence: TGTGCCAGACGCACCATTGGTGATGGCTACACCTTC. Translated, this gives CARRTIGDGYTF.